Below, 30 T cell receptor beta chains from the same sample are listed, as sequenced in a study of regulatory T cells in long-lasting Graves disease. CDR3 regions were amplified by Arm-PCR using iRepertoire HTBI primers to build TCR beta libraries. MiXCR, applied by TCRdb to the multiplex PCR reads, yields one record per CDR3 protein. The sample lists about 430,000 distinct CDR3 sequences, under 25% occurring once. Time point specified: persistent/refractory GD, antithyroid drugs over 5 years with positive TRAb. Extracted PBMC RNA gave rise to the TCR library. Sequences were derived from peripheral blood mononuclear cells (PBMCs), sampled when the disease was refractory, from a patient treated with antithyroid drugs. Every receptor here comes from a female donor with Graves disease.

In this sample, this clonotype turned up a few times. V usage is TRBV20-1 and J usage is TRBJ1-6; D is unresolved. Per the germline V gene, CDR1 is DFQATT and CDR2 is SNEGSKA (reference sequence). The CDR3 contains 15 residues. Deletions cut 1 base from V and 10 bases from J, with 17 bases between. The CDR3 region is CSARGVSSGSSPLHF. The CDR3 bases are TGCAGTGCTAGAGGGGTATCATCTGGAAGCTCACCCCTCCACTTT.

In this sample, this clonotype turned up a few times. The J gene is TRBJ1-4, the V gene TRBV20-1; possibly TRBD1 for D (5 bases). Germline CDR1 and CDR2: DFQATT and SNEGSKA (reference sequence). Trimming removed 6 bases from V and 0 bases from J, with 17 bases in between. The length of the CDR3 is 16 residues. The CDR3 DNA sequence: TGCAGTGCCCACCGCCCAGACAGTGCAACTAATGAAAAACTGTTTTTT. Amino acid sequence: CSAHRPDSATNEKLFF.

This clonotype was found many times. The J gene is TRBJ2-7, the V gene TRBV28, with D unresolved. The CDR3 extends over 12 amino acids. V lost 8 bases and J lost 6, with 14 bases in between. The germline CDR1 and CDR2 sequences are MDHEN and SYDVKM. CDR3 residues: CASYLRAGEQYF. Written as DNA, the CDR3 is TGTGCCAGCTACCTCCGGGCAGGCGAGCAGTACTTC.

The chain couples TRBV7-9 to TRBJ2-7, with 7 bases aligning to TRBD1. Germline assignment: CDR1 SEHNR and CDR2 FQNEAQ (reference sequence). The CDR3 contains 14 residues. With 1 base clipped from V and 7 bases from J, the junction kept 7 bases outside the gene matches. Here the CDR3 reads CASSLVQGNLEQYF. For the CDR3, the DNA is TGTGCCAGCAGCTTAGTACAGGGGAACTTAGAGCAGTACTTC.

V is TRBV7-9 and J is TRBJ2-5; a weak D match, TRBD1 (5 bases). Trimming left V 5 bases short and J 5 bases short, with 15 bases between. From germline, CDR1 is SEHNR and CDR2 FQNEAQ (reference sequence). The CDR3 consists of 14 residues. Here the CDR3 reads CASSPGPRAETQYF. The CDR3, as DNA: TGTGCCAGCAGCCCGGGCCCCAGGGCGGAGACCCAGTACTTC.

This clonotype was seen at least ten times. The rearrangement uses TRBV19 and TRBJ2-2; TRBD1 aligns across 7 bases. The CDR3 extends over 18 amino acids. V lost 0 bases, J lost 5 bases, and 12 bases stayed unmatched. Looked up from germline, CDR1 is LNHDA and CDR2 is SQIVND (reference sequence). The CDR3 region is CASSIEGRGYVKTGELFF. CDR3 nucleotides: TGTGCCAGTAGTATAGAGGGCAGGGGGTATGTAAAGACCGGGGAGCTGTTTTTT.

This clonotype appeared many times. The chain employs TRBV6-1 and TRBJ1-4, with a possible D match to TRBD1 (6 bases). The CDR3 length is 16 residues. Germline V gene sequence: CDR1 MNHNS, CDR2 SASEGT. Trimming left V 7 bases short and J 5 bases short, with 20 bases between. The CDR3 is CASTSITGQTNEKLFF. CDR3 DNA sequence: TGTGCCAGCACCTCTATCACGGGACAAACGAATGAAAAACTGTTTTTT.

This sequence joins TRBV6-1 and TRBJ2-7; no clear D. Trimming took off 4 bases at V and 7 bases at J, with 14 bases between the two ends. The CDR3 is 13 amino acids. Germline loops: CDR1 MNHNS, CDR2 SASEGT. CDR3 coding DNA: TGTGCCAGCAGTGTGACCCCGGTAAGGGAGCAGTACTTC. It is translated as CASSVTPVREQYF.

This clonotype has more than one count but fewer than ten. The rearrangement joins TRBV3-1 to TRBJ2-7; 12 nucleotides line up with TRBD1. Per germline, CDR1 LGHDT and CDR2 YNNKEL (reference sequence). This CDR3 contains 16 residues. V dropped 3 bases and J dropped 0; count of bases not matched to a gene: 3. The CDR3 DNA reads as TGTGCCAGCAGCCAGAGGGGACAGGGGGCCTCCTACGAGCAGTACTTC. It specifies CASSQRGQGASYEQYF.

There are many counts of this clonotype. The V and J genes are TRBV27 and TRBJ1-2, with D possibly TRBD1 on 6 matching bases. The germline V and J ends were trimmed by 0 bases and 2 bases, with 10 bases remaining between them. Germline loops: CDR1 MNHEY, CDR2 SMNVEV (reference sequence). This CDR3 comprises 15 residues. CDR3 region: CASSLSRGGNYGYTF. In DNA form, the CDR3 reads TGTGCCAGCAGTTTATCGAGGGGGGGAAACTATGGCTACACCTTC.

Regarding this clonotype: One junction end does not reproduce the germline sequence, and a read error may be involved. The chain combines TRBV7-2 with TRBJ2-3; 9 nucleotides match TRBD2. The CDR3 runs 17 residues. CDR1 and CDR2 from the germline V gene are SGHTA and FQGNSA. The CDR3 is CASSAPLAGYLWDTRYF. The CDR3 DNA reads as TGTGCCAGCAGCGCCCCCCTAGCGGGATACCTTTGGGATACGCGGTATTTT.

Concerning this clonotype itself: A much larger clone differs by one base, so this may be a read error. The V call is TRBV25-1, the J call TRBJ1-1, with no clear D. Per the germline V gene, CDR1 is MGHDK and CDR2 is SYGVNS. The CDR3 is made up of 14 amino acids. V lost 4 bases and J lost 5, with 14 bases in between. The CDR3 reads CASSALQRDTEAFF. The CDR3 DNA sequence: TGTGCCAGCAGTGCACTACAGAGAGATACTGAAGCTTTCTTT.

Ten or more counts support this clonotype. The V call is TRBV2, the J call TRBJ2-2; 12 bases line up with TRBD2. CDR1 and CDR2 (germline): SNHLY, FYNNEI. The CDR3 is 18 residues long. V lost 7 bases, J lost 0 bases, and 9 bases stayed unmatched. The CDR3 sequence is CASKGLAGLNANTGELFF. The CDR3 bases are TGTGCCAGCAAGGGACTAGCGGGCCTAAACGCGAACACCGGGGAGCTGTTTTTT.

DNA of the CDR3: TGTGCCAGCCGACAGGGGACAGGATCCGTCGAGCAGTACTTC. As protein: CASRQGTGSVEQYF. The chain is built from TRBV28 and TRBJ2-7; 8 nucleotides agree with TRBD1. The V and J ends lost 8 bases and 6 bases, in that order; junction bases with no gene match: 12. From germline, CDR1 is MDHEN and CDR2 SYDVKM. There are 14 residues in the CDR3.

This clonotype was seen repeatedly, ten times or more. V gene TRBV10-3 combines with J gene TRBJ1-5; D remains ambiguous. Germline V gene lookup returns CDR1 ENHRY and CDR2 SYGVKD. This CDR3 is 16 amino acids long. Trimming cost V 0 bases and J 9 bases, with 18 bases left between them. This CDR3 reads CAISESSLGGDRPQHF. The CDR3 coding sequence is TGTGCCATCAGTGAGTCAAGCTTGGGCGGTGATCGGCCCCAGCATTTT.

This clonotype showed up just a few times. This rearrangement joins TRBV28 to TRBJ2-4, with 9 bases lining up with TRBD2. The CDR3 sequence is 17 residues long. Trimming at V came to 6 bases and at J to 0 bases, leaving 9 bases not matched to a gene. CDR1 and CDR2 (germline): MDHEN, SYDVKM. The CDR3 nucleotides are TGTGCCAGCAGCTCCCGACTAGCGGCGATAGCCAAAAACATTCAGTACTTC. This codes for CASSSRLAAIAKNIQYF. The variable domain in full, with the rest retrieved from reference TRBV28 and TRBJ2-4, is DVKVTQSSRYLVKRTGEKVFLECVQDMDHENMFWYRQDPGLGLRLIYFSYDVKMKEKGDIPEGYSVSREKKERFSLILESASTNQTSMYLCASSSRLAAIAKNIQYFGAGTRLSVL.

The table lists this clonotype with many counts. The chain employs TRBV11-2 and TRBJ2-2; 8 bases map to TRBD2. V lost 5 bases and J lost 10; bases outside the gene matches: 6. Germline V gene data show CDR1 as SGHAT and CDR2 as FQNNGV. This CDR3 has 13 amino acids. The CDR3 region has the DNA TGTGCCAGCAGCCAAGCGGGAGAACAGGAGCTGTTTTTT. It yields the protein CASSQAGEQELFF.

This clonotype occurred a few times. V gene TRBV20-1 combines with J gene TRBJ1-5, with TRBD1 as a possible D gene (5 bases). CDR1 and CDR2 from the germline V gene are DFQATT and SNEGSKA (reference sequence). Between the trimmed V and J ends, which lost 6 bases and 0 bases, there was a span of 24 bases. The CDR3 length is 18 residues. The CDR3 nucleotides are TGCAGTGCCTCTACCAGGGACCAAGGGATTGATAGCAATCAGCCCCAGCATTTT. Translating it yields CSASTRDQGIDSNQPQHF.

The rearrangement joins TRBV20-1 to TRBJ1-2, with TRBD1 matching 8 bases. Losses at the gene ends were 6 bases for V and 4 bases for J; bases not matched to a gene: 7. Germline V gene data show CDR1 as DFQATT and CDR2 as SNEGSKA (reference sequence). CDR3 size: 13 residues. The CDR3 nucleotides are TGCAGTGCCCCGACAGGGGCAGCCTATGGCTACACCTTC. It is translated as CSAPTGAAYGYTF.

This clonotype was observed many times. The chain uses TRBV27 and TRBJ2-2, with 10 bases fitting TRBD1. V was pared by 5 bases and J by 8 bases, with 8 bases of the junction left unmatched. Per germline, CDR1 MNHEY and CDR2 SMNVEV (reference sequence). The CDR3 has 15 amino acids. The CDR3: CASSIPGTGEGELFF. CDR3 in DNA: TGTGCCAGCAGTATACCCGGGACAGGGGAAGGGGAGCTGTTTTTT.

The chain recombines TRBV3-1 with TRBJ1-2, with TRBD1 matching over 9 bases. This CDR3 spans 12 amino acids. The trim removed 7 bases at V and 8 bases at J, leaving 5 bases unmatched. The germline V gene encodes CDR1 LGHDT and CDR2 YNNKEL (reference sequence). CDR3 in amino acids: CASKTGGGGYTF. As DNA, the CDR3 is TGTGCCAGCAAGACAGGGGGGGGAGGCTACACCTTC.

This clonotype has more than one count but fewer than ten. In nucleotides, the CDR3 is TGTGCCAGTAGTATACGCGGCAGGGGCAATCAGCCCCAGCATTTT. Translation: CASSIRGRGNQPQHF. This rearrangement joins TRBV19 to TRBJ1-5; possible D gene TRBD1, 5 bases. CDR1 is LNHDA, CDR2 SQIVND, per germline (reference sequence). V gave up 2 bases and J gave up 2 bases, with 10 bases separating them. The CDR3 extends over 15 amino acids.

This rearrangement joins TRBV5-1 to TRBJ1-1, with D possibly TRBD1 on 5 matching bases. This CDR3 is built from 14 residues. Germline V lookup: CDR1 SGHRS, CDR2 YFSETQ. V gave up 4 bases and J gave up 5 bases, with 15 bases separating them. The CDR3 nucleotides read TGCGCCAGCAGCACCCAGGGCGGGAGGACTGAAGCTTTCTTT. Translated: CASSTQGGRTEAFF.

This clonotype was counted a few times. The chain combines TRBV5-1 with TRBJ1-4; no clear D. Looked up from germline, CDR1 is SGHRS and CDR2 is YFSETQ. Trimming removed 4 bases at V and 10 bases at J, with 20 bases between. This CDR3 has 15 residues. CDR3 bases: TGCGCCAGCAGCCCGGCAAACGTCCGGGAAGGAAAACTGTTTTTT. Protein: CASSPANVREGKLFF.

The J gene is TRBJ2-1, the V gene TRBV19, with 8 bases matching TRBD2. The V gene end was trimmed by 8 bases and the J gene end by 3 bases; junction bases not matched to a gene: 9. The CDR3 is 15 amino acids. In germline, CDR1 is LNHDA, CDR2 SQIVND (reference sequence). The CDR3 sequence is CASERREGLYNEQFF. The CDR3 DNA is TGTGCCAGTGAACGTCGGGAGGGCCTCTACAATGAGCAGTTCTTC.

This sequence joins TRBV4-1 and TRBJ2-7, with TRBD1 matching 10 bases. J was trimmed by 5 bases and V by 2 bases; bases with no gene match: 6. CDR3 length: 15 amino acids. The germline CDR1 and CDR2 sequences are MGHRA and YSYEKL. CDR3 amino acids: CASSQFDRGRDEQYF. For the CDR3, the DNA is TGCGCCAGCAGCCAATTTGACAGGGGGCGGGACGAGCAGTACTTC.

This clonotype was seen ten or more times. The DNA for the CDR3 is TGTGCCAGCAGTTACTCTGGTGGGTGGAGCGAGACCCAGTACTTC. Translation gives CASSYSGGWSETQYF. The V and J genes are TRBV6-5 and TRBJ2-5; D gene uncertain. The CDR3 length is 15 residues. CDR1 MNHEY and CDR2 SVGAGI come from the germline V gene. V lost 0 bases, J lost 5 bases, and 13 bases lay in between.

The table lists this clonotype with many counts. The chain is built from TRBV3-1 and TRBJ2-5; 8 bases agree with TRBD1. CDR1 is LGHDT and CDR2 is YNNKEL in the germline V gene (reference sequence). The CDR3 extends over 13 amino acids. Losses at the gene ends were 5 bases for V and 2 bases for J; bases not matched to a gene: 1. The CDR3 nucleotides read TGTGCCAGCAGCTACAGGGGGCAAGAGACCCAGTACTTC. This encodes CASSYRGQETQYF.

This clonotype has at least ten counts. The gene calls are TRBV7-8 and TRBJ2-5, with a weak D call TRBD2 (6 bases). Trimming took 5 bases from V and 2 from J, leaving 12 bases between them. CDR1 and CDR2 (germline): SGHVS, FQNEAQ. The CDR3 runs 14 residues. This CDR3 reads CASSPGTPQETQYF. As DNA, the CDR3 is TGTGCCAGCAGCCCCGGGACTCCGCAAGAGACCCAGTACTTC.

This chain connects TRBV4-1 to TRBJ2-7; D not resolved. This CDR3 has 16 residues. V was cut by 1 base and J by 0 bases, with 13 bases left in between. Germline CDR1 is MGHRA and CDR2 is YSYEKL. The CDR3: CASSQVGALSSYEQYF. CDR3 coding DNA: TGCGCCAGCAGCCAAGTGGGCGCCCTTTCCTCCTACGAGCAGTACTTC.